Following are 18 T cell receptor beta chains from one sample sequenced in a study of T cells in Graves' hyperthyroidism and ophthalmopathy (dated by TCRdb to between 2018 and 2021). Library preparation was by multiplex PCR. These reads were obtained on an Illumina HiSeq 2000. TCR beta CDR3 regions were amplified from RNA transcripts. A first-round RT-PCR of the TCR CDR3 used the HTBI primer set with the Qiagen OneStep RT-PCR kit. TCRdb trimmed the raw reads at Q25, called clones with MiXCR and kept productive beta chains. Identical CDR3 protein sequences are pooled into one entry, listed with their most common genes and DNA. The sample yields under 400,000 distinct CDR3 sequences; around 17% were counted once. Of the sample, around a third falls within the top ten clones. Sequenced sample: blood. The receptors were sampled from a man aged 25 to 40 with Graves' hyperthyroidism.

This clonotype was detected many times. The chain is built from TRBV5-1 and TRBJ2-3; TRBD1 agrees at 9 bases. Germline CDR1 is SGHRS and CDR2 is YFSETQ. Trimming cost V 2 bases and J 5 bases; bases outside gene matches: 3. The CDR3 is 14 amino acids. The CDR3 DNA is TGCGCCAGCAGCTTCGACAGGGGGGAAGATACGCAGTATTTT. As protein: CASSFDRGEDTQYF.

This clonotype occurred many times. The CDR3 is CASSTRGLPHEQYF. The CDR3 bases are TGTGCCAGCAGTACCCGCGGGCTCCCCCACGAGCAGTACTTC. This chain joins TRBV12-3 or TRBV12-4 and TRBJ2-7; possible D gene TRBD2, 5 bases. The CDR3 is 14 residues long. Trimming shortened V by 5 bases and J by 5 bases, and 16 bases separated the two germline ends.

This clonotype has a count of ten or more. V usage is TRBV30 and J usage is TRBJ1-2, with D maybe TRBD1 (6 bases). The CDR3 runs 15 residues. V shed 7 bases and J shed 8 bases, with 26 bases lying between them. Looked up from germline, CDR1 is GTSNPN and CDR2 is SVGIG (reference sequence). The CDR3 coding sequence is TGTGCCTACCCAAGTCGGACGAGGGACATCAACGGCTACACCTTC. As protein: CAYPSRTRDINGYTF.

This clonotype occurred many times. The chain is built from TRBV5-1 and TRBJ2-5; D is uncertain. CDR1 SGHRS and CDR2 YFSETQ come from the germline V gene. The CDR3 has 14 amino acids. Trimming stripped 1 base from V and 5 bases from J, with 12 bases between. This CDR3 is CASSLFPDSETQYF. The CDR3 DNA follows: TGCGCCAGCAGCTTGTTCCCAGACTCGGAGACCCAGTACTTC.

This chain links TRBV7-2 with TRBJ2-7, with 9 bases lining up with TRBD1. Germline V gives CDR1 SGHTA, CDR2 FQGNSA. The CDR3 contains 15 residues. The ends lost 6 bases at V and 1 base at J; junction bases unmatched: 7. CDR3 in amino acids: CASRKNRGPSYEQYF. CDR3 nucleotides: TGTGCCAGCAGGAAAAACAGGGGGCCTTCCTACGAGCAGTACTTC.

Note on this clonotype: The junction departs from germline at one end; a sequencing error may be responsible. The chain links TRBV5-1 to TRBJ1-6; D might be TRBD1 (6 bases). This CDR3 region has 16 residues. Germline V lookup: CDR1 SGHRS, CDR2 YFSETQ. CDR3 nucleotide sequence: TGTGCCAGCAGCTTAGGAACGACAGGCTGGGGGTCACCCCTCCACTTT. This sequence encodes CASSLGTTGWGSPLHF. The full variable domain, its missing parts supplied by reference TRBV5-1 and TRBJ1-6, is KAGVTQTPRYLIKTRGQQVTLSCSPISGHRSVSWYQQTPGQGLQFLFEYFSETQRNKGNFPGRFSGRQFSNSRSEMNVSTLELGDSALYLCASSLGTTGWGSPLHFGNGTRLTVT.

Remarks on this clonotype: A much larger clone sits a single nucleotide away, making a read error possible. As the CDR3 is not closed by the conserved phenylalanine or tryptophan, this likely results from a read error. J is TRBJ2-5 and V is TRBV29-1; D possibly corresponds to TRBD1 (6 bases). In germline, CDR1 is SQVTM, CDR2 ANQGSEA. Trimming left V 4 bases short and J 0 bases short, with 12 bases between. This CDR3 comprises 14 residues. The DNA of the CDR3 is TGCAGCGTTGGGTCTAAGGGGGACCAAGAGACCCAGTACTCC. Encoded protein: CSVGSKGDQETQYS.

This clonotype was counted at least ten times. V gene TRBV7-9 combines with J gene TRBJ2-7; D might be TRBD2 (5 bases). V gave up 5 bases and J gave up 3 bases, with 8 bases separating them. Germline V gene data show CDR1 as SEHNR and CDR2 as FQNEAQ (reference sequence). The CDR3 loop spans 12 amino acids. CDR3 in DNA: TGTGCCAGCAGCCGACGGGACTACGAGCAGTACTTC. Translation gives CASSRRDYEQYF.

This clonotype was detected many times. The genes are TRBV12-3 or TRBV12-4 and TRBJ2-1; maybe TRBD2 (5 bases). The CDR3 consists of 18 residues. With 5 bases removed from V and 2 bases from J, the gap between germline ends came to 22 bases. The CDR3 DNA reads as TGTGCCAGCAGTCCCCCCCGGGCCGGGATCCTGACCTACAATGAGCAGTTCTTC. It translates to CASSPPRAGILTYNEQFF.

Concerning this clonotype: It may be a read error: a sequence one base away is much more abundant. The CDR3 DNA reads as TGTGCCAGCAGCCAAAGGAGAGGTAGCAATCAGCCCCAGCATTTT. Its translation: CASSQRRGSNQPQHF. V and J are TRBV3-1 and TRBJ1-5; no definite D call. V dropped 2 bases and J dropped 0 bases, with 8 bases sitting between them. CDR1 and CDR2 (germline): LGHDT, YNNKEL (reference sequence). The CDR3 covers 15 residues. Looking up the rest from reference TRBV3-1 and TRBJ1-5 gives the full variable domain: DTAVSQTPKYLVTQMGNDKSIKCEQNLGHDTMYWYKQDSKKFLKIMFSYNNKELIINETVPNRFSPKSPDKAHLNLHINSLELGDSAVYFCASSQRRGSNQPQHFGDGTRLSIL.

The chain couples TRBV2 to TRBJ2-2, with TRBD2 identical over 9 bases. This CDR3 is built from 15 residues. The germline V gene encodes CDR1 SNHLY and CDR2 FYNNEI. J lost 4 bases, V lost 7 bases, and 7 bases had no gene match. The CDR3 region is CASKELAGATGELFF. For the CDR3, the DNA is TGTGCCAGCAAGGAGTTAGCGGGAGCCACCGGGGAGCTGTTTTTT.

This clonotype occurred a few times. The chain is built from TRBV5-1 and TRBJ1-4; the D is unclear. The CDR3 is made up of 15 amino acids. In germline, CDR1 is SGHRS, CDR2 YFSETQ. Between the trimmed V and J ends, which lost 3 bases and 8 bases, there was a span of 17 bases. The CDR3 bases are TGCGCCAGCAGCTGGGCGGGCAGTTTGGGGGAAAAACTGTTTTTT. It is translated as CASSWAGSLGEKLFF. Based on the CDR3 plus reference TRBV5-1 and TRBJ1-4, the full variable domain is KAGVTQTPRYLIKTRGQQVTLSCSPISGHRSVSWYQQTPGQGLQFLFEYFSETQRNKGNFPGRFSGRQFSNSRSEMNVSTLELGDSALYLCASSWAGSLGEKLFFGSGTQLSVL.

In its sample, this clonotype was seen a few times. The genes are TRBV12-5 and TRBJ1-5, with D unclear. Trimming stripped 6 bases from V and 0 bases from J, with 9 bases between. The CDR3 contains 14 residues. Germline V gene sequence: CDR1 LGHNT, CDR2 FRNRAP. CDR3 nucleotide sequence: TGTGCTAGTGGCGGCTCCGGTAGCAATCAGCCCCAGCATTTT. Translated: CASGGSGSNQPQHF.

This sequence joins TRBV6-2 or TRBV6-3 and TRBJ2-7, with D possibly matching TRBD2 (6 bases). Germline V gene lookup returns CDR1 MNHEY and CDR2 SVGEGT. The CDR3 is made up of 14 amino acids. Between the trimmed V and J ends, which lost 2 bases and 0 bases, there was a span of 8 bases. As DNA, the CDR3 is TGTGCCAGCAGTTACGGGAGGTCCTCCTACGAGCAGTACTTC. Protein product: CASSYGRSSYEQYF.

The chain joins TRBV3-1 to TRBJ2-7, with D hard to call. V dropped 4 bases and J dropped 5 bases, with 9 bases sitting between them. The germline V gene encodes CDR1 LGHDT and CDR2 YNNKEL (reference sequence). This CDR3 region has 12 residues. For the CDR3, the DNA is TGTGCCAGCAGCCTTGACTTGAACGAGCAGTACTTC. It is translated as CASSLDLNEQYF.

This clonotype was recorded at least ten times. The rearrangement links TRBV30 to TRBJ1-4; unclear D gene. V was shortened by 5 bases and J by 6 bases, with 7 bases between the two germline ends. Germline V gives CDR1 GTSNPN, CDR2 SVGIG (reference sequence). CDR3 length: 11 residues. The CDR3 spells CAWHMDEKLFF. The CDR3 nucleotides read TGTGCCTGGCACATGGATGAAAAACTGTTTTTT.

This clonotype was recorded many times. This sequence joins TRBV6-1 and TRBJ1-1, with TRBD1 as a possible D gene (5 bases). The CDR3 is 14 residues long. Trimming removed 5 bases from V and 8 bases from J, with 18 bases in between. The germline V gene has CDR1 MNHNS and CDR2 SASEGT. CDR3 sequence (DNA): TGTGCCAGCAGTTCCATAGGGGTGGCGGGGGAAGCTTTCTTT. Translation gives CASSSIGVAGEAFF.

V and J are TRBV12-3 or TRBV12-4 and TRBJ2-1, with D perhaps being TRBD1 or TRBD2 (5 bases each). This CDR3 comprises 14 residues. V lost 5 bases, J lost 6 bases, and 14 bases lay in between. CDR3 bases: TGTGCCAGCAGTCCCCGGGGCCCCCGCAATGAGCAGTTCTTC. Encoded protein: CASSPRGPRNEQFF.